This T cell receptor (beta chain) was sequenced for a study of beta chain features in type 1 diabetes. The isolated RNA, all of it, was reverse transcribed, so expressed TCRB transcripts were what got sequenced. It was found that naive, central memory and regulatory T cell samples averaged about 3.57 million reads. Using immunoSEQ multiplex PCR, the repertoire was profiled, and TCRdb retains in-frame clones only, with some absent. The sample lists 300,000 to 400,000 clones, over 8.5% occurring once. This clone was observed a handful of times. Its antigen is undetermined. Using CD45RO/CCR7/CD25/CD127/CD95/CD27, CD4+ naive, central memory, regulatory and stem cell-like memory cells were sorted. Sorted cells reached over 95% purity in every population. Study outcomes and limitations: A closer apparent resemblance between naive, central memory and Treg TCRB repertoires was seen in patients than in healthy donors. Shortening that was moderate but significant affected the TCRB CDR3s of Type 1 diabetes patients in all four CD4+ subsets.

There are 16 residues in the CDR3. Germline V gene data show CDR1 as MDHEN and CDR2 as SYDVKM. The trim removed 6 bases at V and 2 bases at J, leaving 9 bases unmatched. This chain joins TRBV28 and TRBJ2-1; TRBD2 aligns across 8 bases. This TCR derives from a man in his thirties or forties with type 1 diabetes. Material for sequencing was central memory CD4+ T cells from blood. The CDR3 nucleotides read TGTGCCAGCAGCCCTACCGGGAGGGGGGCCTACAATGAGCAGTTCTTC. Translating it yields CASSPTGRGAYNEQFF. The whole variable domain, remainder taken from reference TRBV28 and TRBJ2-1, is DVKVTQSSRYLVKRTGEKVFLECVQDMDHENMFWYRQDPGLGLRLIYFSYDVKMKEKGDIPEGYSVSREKKERFSLILESASTNQTSMYLCASSPTGRGAYNEQFFGPGTRLTVL.